These 22 T cell receptor beta chains originate from one sample sequenced in a study of CD8 T cells in ankylosing spondylitis. No antigen has been identified for these receptors. Study-wide findings and caveats: Made up of 7 to 9 highly homologous variants, a TCR beta motif appeared characteristic of ankylosing spondylitis blood.

TCRdb used MiXCR to reprocess the 5' RACE reads, holding one entry per CDR3 protein. The sample consists of 200,000 to 250,000 distinct CDR3 sequences, 7.3% of them appearing once. Sequenced sample: blood, either unsorted or a sorted T cell fraction (not recorded which). The source of these receptors is a male donor with ankylosing spondylitis.

This clonotype was recorded at least ten times. The chain uses TRBV4-3 and TRBJ2-1; 10 nucleotides agree with TRBD1. Looked up from germline, CDR1 is LGHNA and CDR2 is YSLEER. V gave up 3 bases and J gave up 6 bases; unmatched junction bases: 5. The CDR3 contains 15 residues. Written as DNA, the CDR3 is TGCGCCAGCAGCCAGAGGGACAGGGGCCGCAATGAGCAGTTCTTC. This sequence encodes CASSQRDRGRNEQFF.

This clonotype has ten or more counts. The chain couples TRBV5-6 to TRBJ1-1, with D unresolved. The germline V gene has CDR1 SGHDT and CDR2 YYEEEE. The CDR3 has 16 residues. V was shortened by 4 bases and J by 0 bases, with 16 bases between the two germline ends. In nucleotides, the CDR3 is TGTGCCAGCAGCCGTTCCGGGGTGTCGGTGAACACTGAAGCTTTCTTT. The encoded protein is CASSRSGVSVNTEAFF.

This clonotype was counted at least ten times. V gene TRBV2 combines with J gene TRBJ2-1; 9 bases map to TRBD2. The CDR3 loop spans 15 amino acids. CDR1 is SNHLY, CDR2 FYNNEI, per germline. Trimming took 2 bases from V and 5 from J; bases not matched to a gene: 4. The CDR3 DNA sequence: TGTGCCAGCAGTGAAATGGCTAGCGGGGACAATGAGCAGTTCTTC. Translating gives CASSEMASGDNEQFF.

This clonotype was detected ten times or more. J is TRBJ2-7 and V is TRBV5-1; D perhaps matches TRBD2 (5 bases). This CDR3 comprises 12 residues. The V gene's germline CDR1 is SGHRS and CDR2 YFSETQ. Trimming left V 3 bases short and J 3 bases short, with 7 bases between. In nucleotides, the CDR3 is TGCGCCAGCAGCTCCGACTACTACGAGCAGTACTTC. This gives the protein CASSSDYYEQYF.

This clonotype was counted many times. This chain uses TRBV7-9 with TRBJ2-1; 7 nucleotides agree with TRBD2. CDR1 is SEHNR, CDR2 FQNEAQ, per germline (reference sequence). After removal of 4 bases from V and 6 bases from J, the junction contained 12 bases not matched to a gene. The CDR3 is 16 residues long. The CDR3 bases are TGTGCCAGCAGCTCGCGGGACTACCTCTCCGGCAATGAGCAGTTCTTC. Protein sequence: CASSSRDYLSGNEQFF.

Here the CDR3 DNA reads TGTGCCAGCAGTGAAGGAGACCGGGAGCCCCTGGCTTTCTTT. Amino acids: CASSEGDREPLAFF. V is TRBV6-1 and J is TRBJ1-1; D gene unclear. Between the trimmed V and J ends, which lost 1 base and 11 bases, there was a span of 17 bases. This CDR3 has 14 residues. The germline V gene encodes CDR1 MNHNS and CDR2 SASEGT.

V is TRBV20-1 and J is TRBJ2-7, with D tentatively TRBD2 (5 bases). V was clipped by 1 base and J by 6 bases, with 7 bases between them. CDR1 and CDR2 (germline): DFQATT, SNEGSKA (reference sequence). The length of the CDR3 is 11 residues. Here the CDR3 DNA reads TGCAGTGCTAGAGCGGGGAGCGAGCAGTACTTC. The encoded protein is CSARAGSEQYF.

Ten or more counts support this clonotype. The V call is TRBV7-6, the J call TRBJ2-7; D might be TRBD2 (5 bases). Trimming took off 1 base at V and 7 bases at J, with 17 bases between the two ends. The CDR3 sequence is 15 residues long. Germline values: CDR1 SGHVS, CDR2 FNYEAQ. CDR3 DNA: TGTGCCAGCAGCTTAGGAGGGCAGGACCTAGGTGAGCAGTACTTC. It is translated as CASSLGGQDLGEQYF.

This clonotype was counted ten times or more. This sequence joins TRBV5-6 and TRBJ1-2; possible D gene TRBD1, 6 bases. The V end lost 4 bases, the J end lost 4 bases, and 14 bases lay between the germline ends. This CDR3 region has 14 residues. Per the germline V gene, CDR1 is SGHDT and CDR2 is YYEEEE. CDR3 residues: CASSALQGSYGYTF. CDR3 DNA sequence: TGTGCCAGCAGCGCCCTACAGGGAAGCTATGGCTACACCTTC.

This clonotype turned up a few times. V usage is TRBV25-1 and J usage is TRBJ2-3; the match to TRBD1 covers 8 bases. Germline-derived CDR1 and CDR2 are MGHDK and SYGVNS. CDR3 length equals 15 residues. After removal of 5 bases from V and 2 bases from J, the junction contained 6 bases not matched to a gene. The CDR3 protein is CASSLWDRYTDTQYF. The CDR3 region has the DNA TGTGCCAGCAGTCTTTGGGACAGGTACACAGATACGCAGTATTTT. Filled out from reference TRBV25-1 and TRBJ2-3, the complete variable domain reads EADIYQTPRYLVIGTGKKITLECSQTMGHDKMYWYQQDPGMELHLIHYSYGVNSTEKGDLSSESTVSRIRTEHFPLTLESARPSHTSQYLCASSLWDRYTDTQYFGPGTRLTVL.

V and J are TRBV7-6 and TRBJ2-2, with D possibly being TRBD2 (5 bases). The length of the CDR3 is 16 residues. The V gene's germline CDR1 is SGHVS and CDR2 FNYEAQ. The V end was cut by 7 bases, the J end by 0 bases, with 15 bases between. The CDR3 reads CASTPRGSPNTGELFF. The CDR3 DNA is TGTGCCAGCACCCCTCGGGGATCACCGAACACCGGGGAGCTGTTTTTT.

This clonotype was detected many times. The gene calls are TRBV5-1 and TRBJ2-3; 7 bases match TRBD2. With V trimmed by 4 bases and J by 0 bases, 8 bases remained unmatched. In germline, CDR1 is SGHRS, CDR2 YFSETQ. The CDR3 loop spans 16 amino acids. This CDR3 reads CASSIDSGPSTDTQYF. For the CDR3, the DNA is TGCGCCAGCAGCATTGATAGCGGGCCTAGCACAGATACGCAGTATTTT.

The V call is TRBV12-3 or TRBV12-4, the J call TRBJ2-1; 8 bases are a match to TRBD1. The CDR3 is made up of 15 amino acids. With 7 bases clipped from V and 0 bases from J, the junction kept 5 bases outside the gene matches. CDR3 in DNA: TGTGCCAGCACCACAGACAGGGGCTCCTACAATGAGCAGTTCTTC. Protein sequence: CASTTDRGSYNEQFF.

This clonotype appeared many times. This rearrangement joins TRBV6-2 or TRBV6-3 to TRBJ2-2; 7 bases map to TRBD1. This CDR3 is 16 amino acids long. Trimming at V came to 5 bases and at J to 3 bases, leaving 9 bases not matched to a gene. Per germline, CDR1 MNHEY and CDR2 SVGEGT. The CDR3 is CASSLVRQGDTGELFF. The CDR3 nucleotides are TGTGCCAGCAGTCTGGTTCGGCAGGGGGACACCGGGGAGCTGTTTTTT.

In its sample, this clonotype was seen many times. J is TRBJ2-7 and V is TRBV25-1, with D uncertain. Trimming stripped 3 bases from V and 3 bases from J, with 6 bases between. Germline loops: CDR1 MGHDK, CDR2 SYGVNS. This CDR3 region has 12 residues. The CDR3 DNA is TGTGCCAGCAGTGATATTATCTACGAGCAGTACTTC. This codes for CASSDIIYEQYF.

J is TRBJ2-2 and V is TRBV5-1, with TRBD1 identical over 8 bases. CDR3 length equals 15 residues. Per germline, CDR1 SGHRS and CDR2 YFSETQ. With 3 bases clipped from V and 2 bases from J, the junction kept 3 bases outside the gene matches. This CDR3 reads CASSYGQGNTGELFF. The CDR3 coding sequence is TGCGCCAGCAGCTACGGACAGGGTAACACCGGGGAGCTGTTTTTT.

The table lists this clonotype with many counts. The chain couples TRBV4-1 to TRBJ1-5; D may be TRBD1 (5 bases). The V and J ends lost 1 base and 6 bases respectively, with 13 bases between them. CDR1 MGHRA and CDR2 YSYEKL come from the germline V gene. The length of the CDR3 is 15 residues. The DNA of the CDR3 is TGCGCCAGCAGCCAAGTTGGGGGATCGGGTCAGCCCCAGCATTTT. As protein: CASSQVGGSGQPQHF.

This sequence joins TRBV20-1 and TRBJ2-7, with 10 bases identical to TRBD2. Germline V CDR1 and CDR2: DFQATT, SNEGSKA (reference sequence). Trimming removed 6 bases from V and 4 bases from J; junction bases left unmatched: 24. This CDR3 has 19 residues. The CDR3 spells CSARTPPGLALSLEYEQYF. CDR3 nucleotide sequence: TGCAGTGCAAGAACCCCCCCGGGACTAGCGCTTAGTTTAGAGTACGAGCAGTACTTC.

In its sample, this clonotype was seen many times. The rearrangement uses TRBV7-2 and TRBJ2-7, with a possible D match to TRBD2 (5 bases). The ends were cut back, 6 bases at V and 2 bases at J, with 11 bases in the middle. Germline values: CDR1 SGHTA, CDR2 FQGNSA. CDR3 size: 13 residues. For the CDR3, the DNA is TGTGCCAGCAGTCCGGACTTCACCTACGAGCAGTACTTC. Encoded protein: CASSPDFTYEQYF.

There are many counts of this clonotype. V and J are TRBV28 and TRBJ2-5; possibly TRBD1 or TRBD2 for D (6 bases each). V shed 6 bases and J shed 2 bases, with 13 bases lying between them. Germline CDR1 MDHEN, CDR2 SYDVKM. The CDR3 is 14 residues long. The CDR3 DNA follows: TGTGCCAGCAGCACTCCGGGGGCTCAAGAGACCCAGTACTTC. Translated: CASSTPGAQETQYF. Full variable domain (remainder filled in from reference TRBV28 and TRBJ2-5): DVKVTQSSRYLVKRTGEKVFLECVQDMDHENMFWYRQDPGLGLRLIYFSYDVKMKEKGDIPEGYSVSREKKERFSLILESASTNQTSMYLCASSTPGAQETQYFGPGTRLLVL.

This clonotype was seen at least ten times. The chain combines TRBV4-3 with TRBJ2-7, with TRBD2 as a possible D gene (6 bases). V lost 3 bases and J lost 3, with 15 bases in between. Per the germline V gene, CDR1 is LGHNA and CDR2 is YSLEER. This CDR3 spans 15 amino acids. CDR3 nucleotide sequence: TGCGCCAGCAGCCACACCACGAATAGCGGCTACGAGCAGTACTTC. It encodes CASSHTTNSGYEQYF.

The chain recombines TRBV7-9 with TRBJ1-2; D unclear. The germline V gene has CDR1 SEHNR and CDR2 FQNEAQ (reference sequence). V was clipped by 1 base and J by 7 bases, with 7 bases between them. The CDR3 has 12 amino acids. CDR3 sequence reads: CASSLGGFGYTF. The DNA for the CDR3 is TGTGCCAGCAGCTTAGGAGGGTTTGGCTACACCTTC. Filled out from reference TRBV7-9 and TRBJ1-2, the complete variable domain reads DTGVSQNPRHKITKRGQNVTFRCDPISEHNRLYWYRQTLGQGPEFLTYFQNEAQLEKSRLLSDRFSAERPKGSFSTLEIQRTEQGDSAMYLCASSLGGFGYTFGSGTRLTVV.